The 3 T cell receptor beta chains in this list originate from one sample, sequenced in a study of human T cells and chemical hapten exposure. Documented time point: healthy volunteer bleed at 2 weeks. The authors extracted total RNA from unfractionated whole blood. TCRdb reanalysed the RACE reads using MiXCR and keeps one entry per CDR3 protein. The table records about 45,000 distinct CDR3 sequences, roughly 4.1% of them present only once. The sample comprised whole blood. These receptors came from a human donor in good health. Some clones in this sample may be carry-over from other donors' samples.

This clonotype was recorded a few times. The rearrangement joins TRBV20-1 to TRBJ2-3, with D hard to call. The CDR3 length is 11 residues. CDR1 is DFQATT, CDR2 SNEGSKA, per germline (reference sequence). Between the trimmed V and J ends, which lost 5 bases and 8 bases, there was a span of 11 bases. The CDR3 DNA follows: TGCAGTGCTCGCCCTAAGGGTACGCAGTATTTT. Its protein product is CSARPKGTQYF.

This clonotype was observed many times. The rearrangement uses TRBV6-1 and TRBJ2-1; possible D gene TRBD2, 6 bases. This CDR3 spans 13 amino acids. Germline loops: CDR1 MNHNS, CDR2 SASEGT. V was shortened by 8 bases and J by 4 bases, with 12 bases between the two germline ends. CDR3 DNA: TGTGCCAGCCGGTTAGCGGCATACAATGAGCAGTTCTTC. Protein product: CASRLAAYNEQFF.

This clonotype was counted at least ten times. The V call is TRBV6-6, the J call TRBJ2-3, with 8 bases identical to TRBD2. Germline CDR1 and CDR2: MNHNY and SVGAGI (reference sequence). This CDR3 region has 14 residues. Losses at the gene ends were 9 bases for V and 2 bases for J; bases not matched to a gene: 7. The CDR3 nucleotides read TGTGCCAGTGTAAGCGGGAGCGCCACAGATACGCAGTATTTT. This encodes CASVSGSATDTQYF.